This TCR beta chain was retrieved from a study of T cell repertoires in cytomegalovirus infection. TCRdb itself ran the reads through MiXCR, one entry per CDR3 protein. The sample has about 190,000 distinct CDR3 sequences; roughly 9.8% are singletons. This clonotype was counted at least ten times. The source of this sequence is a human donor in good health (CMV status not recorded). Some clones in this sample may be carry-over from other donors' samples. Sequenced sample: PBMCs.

CDR3 amino acids: CASSYDGGGGYTF. The CDR3 region has the DNA TGTGCCAGCAGTTACGACGGGGGCGGGGGCTACACCTTC. This chain links TRBV6-5 with TRBJ1-2; TRBD1 might be the D (6 bases). Trimming took 2 bases from V and 8 from J, leaving 12 bases between them. The CDR3 totals 13 residues. Germline CDR1 is MNHEY and CDR2 is SVGAGI.